Presented here are 29 T cell receptor beta chains from one specimen sequenced in a study of blood T cell repertoires in COVID-19. The table came from immunoSEQ multiplex PCR; TCRdb's copy has only in-frame clones and leaves some out. This table has approximately 170,000 clones, approximately 79% appearing once. The specimen sequenced was PBMCs or T cells enriched from blood (not recorded which). The receptor set was obtained from a woman aged 70 to 79 in a cohort exposed to, infected with or recovered from COVID-19 (not recorded which).

On this clone: The sample has other DNA sequences that encode this CDR3 too. The chain joins TRBV5-1 to TRBJ2-1; unclear D gene. The CDR3 loop spans 14 amino acids. The V end lost 2 bases, the J end lost 3 bases, and 9 bases lay between the germline ends. Germline CDR1 SGHRS, CDR2 YFSETQ. The CDR3 reads CASSFDSSYNEQFF. As DNA, the CDR3 is TGCGCCAGCAGCTTCGATAGTAGCTACAATGAGCAGTTCTTC.

CDR3 protein: CASRTAHNTDTQYF. As DNA, the CDR3 is TGTGCCAGCAGGACAGCTCATAACACAGATACGCAGTATTTT. This chain uses TRBV2 with TRBJ2-3; tentative D call: TRBD1 (5 bases). V was clipped by 6 bases and J by 2 bases, with 12 bases between them. There are 14 residues in the CDR3. Germline V gene lookup returns CDR1 SNHLY and CDR2 FYNNEI.

V usage is TRBV5-1 and J usage is TRBJ2-7; 10 positions match TRBD2. This CDR3 has 17 amino acids. With 7 bases clipped from V and 0 bases from J, the junction kept 13 bases outside the gene matches. Germline CDR1 reads SGHRS; CDR2 reads YFSETQ. The CDR3 DNA reads TGCGCCAGCGATGAGGGGGGGAGGACTAGCGGCTCCTACGAGCAGTACTTC. It yields the protein CASDEGGRTSGSYEQYF.

This clone was recorded only once. This chain connects TRBV5-5 to TRBJ1-3; 7 nucleotides line up with TRBD1. Germline V gene data show CDR1 as SGHKS and CDR2 as YYEKEE (reference sequence). Trimming cost V 2 bases and J 0 bases; bases outside gene matches: 5. This CDR3 is built from 16 residues. The CDR3 is CASSFGQALSGNTIYF. The DNA for the CDR3 is TGTGCCAGCAGCTTCGGACAGGCGCTCTCTGGAAACACCATATATTTT.

The chain uses TRBV27 and TRBJ1-1; D is uncertain. The CDR3 contains 14 residues. CDR1 MNHEY and CDR2 SMNVEV come from the germline V gene (reference sequence). V was cut by 6 bases and J by 3 bases, with 14 bases left in between. CDR3 in DNA: TGTGCCAGCAGGGAGGGTTCGAGATACACTGAAGCTTTCTTT. Protein: CASREGSRYTEAFF.

The CDR3 DNA follows: TGTGCCAGCTCACCACGGGGGGGAGGGCAGCCCCAGCATTTT. Translation gives CASSPRGGGQPQHF. J is TRBJ1-5 and V is TRBV18, with D perhaps TRBD1 (5 bases). The CDR3 contains 14 residues. Per the germline V gene, CDR1 is KGHSH and CDR2 is LQKENI. The germline V and J ends were trimmed by 1 base and 7 bases, with 11 bases remaining between them.

The chain links TRBV7-6 to TRBJ2-2; D might be TRBD1 (6 bases). The CDR3 extends over 16 amino acids. Trimming took 2 bases from V and 1 from J, leaving 11 bases between them. Germline values: CDR1 SGHVS, CDR2 FNYEAQ. The CDR3 protein is CASSLNQGRNTGELFF. CDR3 DNA: TGTGCCAGCAGCTTAAATCAGGGGCGGAACACCGGGGAGCTGTTTTTT.

The V and J genes are TRBV19 and TRBJ1-5; tentatively, D is TRBD1 (5 bases). The CDR3 totals 15 residues. Looked up from germline, CDR1 is LNHDA and CDR2 is SQIVND (reference sequence). V lost 6 bases, J lost 0 bases, and 12 bases lay in between. This CDR3 is CASRGQSNSNQPQHF. The CDR3 region has the DNA TGTGCCAGTAGGGGGCAGAGTAATAGCAATCAGCCCCAGCATTTT.

This rearrangement joins TRBV18 to TRBJ1-2; D ambiguous. The germline V and J ends were trimmed by 1 base and 3 bases, with 6 bases remaining between them. CDR3 length: 13 amino acids. From germline, CDR1 is KGHSH and CDR2 LQKENI. DNA for the CDR3: TGTGCCAGCTCACCACAGGAGGACTATGGCTACACCTTC. It codes for CASSPQEDYGYTF.

The gene calls are TRBV5-1 and TRBJ2-6; TRBD2 aligns across 12 bases. Germline values: CDR1 SGHRS, CDR2 YFSETQ. J lost 0 bases, V lost 6 bases, and 7 bases had no gene match. The CDR3 has 18 residues. The CDR3: CASTLAGGPPSGANVLTF. DNA of the CDR3: TGCGCCAGCACCCTAGCGGGAGGGCCCCCCTCTGGGGCCAACGTCCTGACTTTC.

The V call is TRBV6-6, the J call TRBJ2-7; perhaps TRBD1 as D (7 bases). V lost 6 bases, J lost 2 bases, and 17 bases lay in between. The germline V gene encodes CDR1 MNHNY and CDR2 SVGAGI (reference sequence). The CDR3 is 15 amino acids. The CDR3 DNA is TGTGCCAGCAGCCCGGGACAGACGGGAGCCTACGAGCAGTACTTC. Its protein is CASSPGQTGAYEQYF.

This chain uses TRBV3-1 (or the pseudogene TRBV3-2) with TRBJ1-5; D unclear. Trimming took 5 bases from V and 6 from J, leaving 11 bases between them. CDR3 length: 13 residues. CDR1 and CDR2 from the germline V gene are LGHDT and YNNKEL (reference sequence). The CDR3 DNA follows: TGTGCCAGCAGCGCCCCGGGTGCTCAGCCCCAGCATTTT. Its protein is CASSAPGAQPQHF.

The V gene is TRBV9, the J gene TRBJ2-5; the D gene is possibly TRBD1 (6 bases). The CDR3 runs 13 residues. Germline-derived CDR1 and CDR2 are SGDLS and YYNGEE. V was trimmed by 0 bases and J by 3 bases, leaving 6 bases between them. CDR3 nucleotides: TGTGCCAGCAGCGTAGGGACAGAAGAGACCCAGTACTTC. Its translation: CASSVGTEETQYF. The full variable domain, with the rest looked up from reference TRBV9 and TRBJ2-5, is DSGVTQTPKHLITATGQRVTLRCSPRSGDLSVYWYQQSLDQGLQFLIQYYNGEERAKGNILERFSAQQFPDLHSELNLSSLELGDSALYFCASSVGTEETQYFGPGTRLLVL.

V usage is TRBV5-4 and J usage is TRBJ2-2; D unresolved. CDR3 length equals 14 residues. The germline V gene has CDR1 SGHNT and CDR2 YYREEE (reference sequence). Trimming removed 0 bases from V and 8 bases from J, with 11 bases in between. Written as DNA, the CDR3 is TGTGCCAGCAGCTTGGGAATTCAGGCTGGGGAGCTGTTTTTT. Its protein product is CASSLGIQAGELFF.

V is TRBV7-9 and J is TRBJ2-1; 7 nucleotides line up with TRBD1. The germline CDR1 and CDR2 sequences are SEHNR and FQNEAQ (reference sequence). The V segment lost 0 bases and the J segment 3 bases; nucleotides outside the gene matches: 5. The length of the CDR3 is 16 residues. The CDR3 region has the DNA TGTGCCAGCAGCTTAGCCGGACAGGTAATCTACAATGAGCAGTTCTTC. This sequence encodes CASSLAGQVIYNEQFF.

V is TRBV28 and J is TRBJ2-5, with 7 bases that match TRBD2. V was clipped by 8 bases and J by 5 bases; unmatched bases: 5. CDR3 length equals 12 residues. Germline loops: CDR1 MDHEN, CDR2 SYDVKM. This chain's CDR3 is CASEAGTETQYF. The CDR3 coding sequence is TGTGCCAGCGAAGCGGGGACTGAGACCCAGTACTTC.

This chain connects TRBV12-3 or TRBV12-4 to TRBJ1-2; the match to TRBD1 covers 7 bases. This CDR3 contains 12 residues. Trimming at V came to 6 bases and at J to 3 bases, leaving 1 base not matched to a gene. The CDR3 DNA follows: TGTGCCAGCAGCAGGGGGTACTATGGCTACACCTTC. Translation gives CASSRGYYGYTF.

This chain connects TRBV28 to TRBJ1-2; D possibly corresponds to TRBD1 (6 bases). The V gene's germline CDR1 is MDHEN and CDR2 SYDVKM. With 7 bases removed from V and 3 bases from J, the gap between germline ends came to 12 bases. The CDR3 loop spans 13 amino acids. The CDR3 is CASTGGQDYGYTF. For the CDR3, the DNA is TGTGCCAGCACGGGGGGGCAGGACTATGGCTACACCTTC.

V gene TRBV10-3 combines with J gene TRBJ2-5; 7 bases agree with TRBD2. This CDR3 contains 15 residues. With 3 bases clipped from V and 1 base from J, the junction kept 5 bases outside the gene matches. Germline CDR1 ENHRY, CDR2 SYGVKD. CDR3 sequence reads: CAISDRAGAQETQYF. The CDR3, as DNA: TGTGCCATCAGTGACAGGGCGGGAGCCCAAGAGACCCAGTACTTC.

V usage is TRBV4-1 and J usage is TRBJ1-2; 7 positions match TRBD1. This CDR3 contains 15 residues. Germline V gene sequence: CDR1 MGHRA, CDR2 YSYEKL. V lost 2 bases and J lost 3; bases outside the gene matches: 6. The CDR3 region is CASSQTGVGDYGYTF. The CDR3, as DNA: TGCGCCAGCAGCCAAACAGGGGTTGGAGACTATGGCTACACCTTC.

The chain is built from TRBV5-1 and TRBJ1-2, with D unresolved. Germline CDR1 is SGHRS and CDR2 is YFSETQ. The CDR3 runs to 14 residues. Trimming left V 4 bases short and J 2 bases short, with 12 bases between. The CDR3 DNA is TGCGCCAGCAGCCTCGAGGGCTTAAACTATGGCTACACCTTC. Its protein is CASSLEGLNYGYTF.

This rearrangement joins TRBV19 to TRBJ1-3, with 9 bases lining up with TRBD1. The germline V gene has CDR1 LNHDA and CDR2 SQIVND (reference sequence). This CDR3 comprises 15 residues. With 1 base clipped from V and 2 bases from J, the junction kept 0 bases outside the gene matches. CDR3 residues: CASSIGTGAGNTIYF. As DNA, the CDR3 is TGTGCCAGTAGTATAGGGACAGGGGCTGGAAACACCATATATTTT. Filled out from reference TRBV19 and TRBJ1-3, the complete variable domain reads DGGITQSPKYLFRKEGQNVTLSCEQNLNHDAMYWYRQDPGQGLRLIYYSQIVNDFQKGDIAEGYSVSREKKESFPLTVTSAQKNPTAFYLCASSIGTGAGNTIYFGEGSWLTVV.

The rearrangement links TRBV7-2 to TRBJ2-5, with a tentative D call TRBD2 (6 bases). This CDR3 is 14 amino acids long. V was shortened by 5 bases and J by 5 bases, with 15 bases between the two germline ends. Per the germline V gene, CDR1 is SGHTA and CDR2 is FQGNSA. The CDR3: CASSPRRGRETQYF. CDR3 in DNA: TGTGCCAGCAGCCCGAGGAGGGGAAGGGAGACCCAGTACTTC. The full variable domain, completed using reference TRBV7-2 and TRBJ2-5, is GAGVSQSPSNKVTEKGKDVELRCDPISGHTALYWYRQSLGQGLEFLIYFQGNSAPDKSGLPSDRFSAERTGGSVSTLTIQRTQQEDSAVYLCASSPRRGRETQYFGPGTRLLVL.

This clone turned up a few times. The rearrangement joins TRBV3-1 (or the pseudogene TRBV3-2) to TRBJ2-7; 7 bases fit TRBD1. J lost 1 base, V lost 3 bases, and 3 bases had no gene match. Per the germline V gene, CDR1 is LGHDT and CDR2 is YNNKEL (reference sequence). The CDR3 contains 14 residues. For the CDR3, the DNA is TGTGCCAGCAGCCACCAGGGACAGTCCTACGAGCAGTACTTC. It yields the protein CASSHQGQSYEQYF.

This rearrangement joins TRBV2 to TRBJ1-2; D might be TRBD1 (6 bases). V was clipped by 6 bases and J by 4 bases, with 12 bases between them. This CDR3 comprises 13 residues. The germline V gene has CDR1 SNHLY and CDR2 FYNNEI. The CDR3 bases are TGTGCCAGCAGCCTCAGGGGCCCCTATGGCTACACCTTC. Translating gives CASSLRGPYGYTF.

The chain is built from TRBV7-9 and TRBJ2-3; unclear D gene. Germline V gene lookup returns CDR1 SEHNR and CDR2 FQNEAQ (reference sequence). There are 10 residues in the CDR3. Between the trimmed V and J ends, which lost 10 bases and 0 bases, there was a span of 2 bases. CDR3 region: CAISTDTQYF. Written as DNA, the CDR3 is TGTGCCATAAGCACAGATACGCAGTATTTT.

The V call is TRBV28, the J call TRBJ2-1; D may be TRBD2 (5 bases). V lost 2 bases to trimming and J lost 7 bases, with 12 bases between them. This CDR3 is built from 14 residues. Germline V gives CDR1 MDHEN, CDR2 SYDVKM. The DNA of the CDR3 is TGTGCCAGCAGTTTAAGAGGAGGCGGGAATGAGCAGTTCTTC. Amino acids: CASSLRGGGNEQFF.

This clone is a singleton in its sample. An end of the junction differs from the germline gene, which may be a read error. The V and J genes are TRBV7-9 and TRBJ1-6; TRBD1 might be the D (5 bases). This CDR3 contains 13 residues. The germline gives CDR1 SEHNR, CDR2 FQNEAQ (reference sequence). As DNA, the CDR3 is TGTGCCAGTAACCGGGGGGATAATTCACCCCCCCACTTT. Its protein product is CASNRGDNSPPHF.

The J gene is TRBJ1-5, the V gene TRBV28; possible D gene TRBD1, 5 bases. CDR3 length: 13 amino acids. With 6 bases removed from V and 7 bases from J, the gap between germline ends came to 13 bases. Germline V gives CDR1 MDHEN, CDR2 SYDVKM. CDR3 sequence reads: CASRKSGKQPQHF. Here the CDR3 DNA reads TGTGCCAGCAGGAAGTCAGGGAAACAGCCCCAGCATTTT.